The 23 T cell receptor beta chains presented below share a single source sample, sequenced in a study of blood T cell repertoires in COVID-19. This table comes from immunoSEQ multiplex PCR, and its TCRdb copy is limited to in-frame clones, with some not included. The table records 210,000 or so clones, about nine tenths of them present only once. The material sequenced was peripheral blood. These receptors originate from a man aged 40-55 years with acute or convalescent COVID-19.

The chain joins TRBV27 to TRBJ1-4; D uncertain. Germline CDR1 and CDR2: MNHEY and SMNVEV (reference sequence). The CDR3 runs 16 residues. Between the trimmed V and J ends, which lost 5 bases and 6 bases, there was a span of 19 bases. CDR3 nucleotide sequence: TGTGCCAGCAGTCTCCACGGCGGGGTTGACGATGAAAAACTGTTTTTT. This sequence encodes CASSLHGGVDDEKLFF.

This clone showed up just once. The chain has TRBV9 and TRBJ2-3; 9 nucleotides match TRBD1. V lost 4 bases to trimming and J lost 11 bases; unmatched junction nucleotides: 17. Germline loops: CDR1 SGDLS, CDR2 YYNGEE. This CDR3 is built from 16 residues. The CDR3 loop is CASSPQGTGPFVGQYF. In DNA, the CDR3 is TGTGCCAGCAGCCCCCAGGGGACAGGGCCATTCGTCGGGCAGTATTTT.

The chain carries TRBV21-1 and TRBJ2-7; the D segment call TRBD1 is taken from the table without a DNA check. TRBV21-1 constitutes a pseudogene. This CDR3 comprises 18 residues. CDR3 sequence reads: CASSKGTGLARSSYEQYF. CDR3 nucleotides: TGTGCCAGCAGCAAAGGGACAGGACTTGCCAGGAGCTCCTACGAGCAGTACTTC.

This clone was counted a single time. CDR3 DNA sequence: TGTGCCAGCAGTTTCTCAACCGGGACAGGAGTCTCTGGGGCCAACGTCCTGACTTTC. Amino acid sequence: CASSFSTGTGVSGANVLTF. The chain carries TRBV27 and TRBJ2-6; 8 bases are a match to TRBD1. Germline loops: CDR1 MNHEY, CDR2 SMNVEV (reference sequence). This CDR3 has 19 amino acids. With V trimmed by 3 bases and J by 0 bases, 10 bases remained unmatched.

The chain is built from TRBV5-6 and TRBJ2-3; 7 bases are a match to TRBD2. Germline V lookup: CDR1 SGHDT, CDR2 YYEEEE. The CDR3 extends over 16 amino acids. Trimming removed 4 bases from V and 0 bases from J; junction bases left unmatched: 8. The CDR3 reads CASSPPWTRSTDTQYF. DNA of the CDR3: TGTGCCAGCAGCCCCCCTTGGACTAGAAGCACAGATACGCAGTATTTT.

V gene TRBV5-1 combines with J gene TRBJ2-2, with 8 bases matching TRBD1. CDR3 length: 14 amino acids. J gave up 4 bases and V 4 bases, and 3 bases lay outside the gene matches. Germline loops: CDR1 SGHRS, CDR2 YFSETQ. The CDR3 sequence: CASSRQGITGELFF. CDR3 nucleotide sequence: TGCGCCAGCAGCCGACAGGGGATCACCGGGGAGCTGTTTTTT.

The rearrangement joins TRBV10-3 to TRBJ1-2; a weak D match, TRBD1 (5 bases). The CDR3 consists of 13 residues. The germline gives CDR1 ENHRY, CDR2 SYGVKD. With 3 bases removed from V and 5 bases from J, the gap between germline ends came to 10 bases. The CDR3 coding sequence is TGTGCCATCAGTGAACAGGTTCTGTATGGCTACACCTTC. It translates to CAISEQVLYGYTF.

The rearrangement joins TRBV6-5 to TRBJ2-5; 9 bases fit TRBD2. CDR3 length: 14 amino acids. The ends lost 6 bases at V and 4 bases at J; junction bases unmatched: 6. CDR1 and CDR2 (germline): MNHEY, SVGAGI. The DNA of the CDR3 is TGTGCCAGCAGGACAAAGCGGGGGGCAGAGACCCAGTACTTC. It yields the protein CASRTKRGAETQYF.

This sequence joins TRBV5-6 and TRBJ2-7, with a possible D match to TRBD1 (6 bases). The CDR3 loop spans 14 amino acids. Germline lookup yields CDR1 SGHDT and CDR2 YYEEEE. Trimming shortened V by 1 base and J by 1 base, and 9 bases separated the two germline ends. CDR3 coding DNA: TGTGCCAGCAGCTTGATCACAGGGTCCTACGAGCAGTACTTC. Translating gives CASSLITGSYEQYF.

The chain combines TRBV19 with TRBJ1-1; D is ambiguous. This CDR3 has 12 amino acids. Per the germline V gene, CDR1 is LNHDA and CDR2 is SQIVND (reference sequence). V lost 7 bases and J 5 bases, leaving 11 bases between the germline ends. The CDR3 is CASIGGWTEAFF. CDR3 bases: TGTGCCAGTATAGGAGGTTGGACTGAAGCTTTCTTT. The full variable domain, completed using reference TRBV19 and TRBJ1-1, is DGGITQSPKYLFRKEGQNVTLSCEQNLNHDAMYWYRQDPGQGLRLIYYSQIVNDFQKGDIAEGYSVSREKKESFPLTVTSAQKNPTAFYLCASIGGWTEAFFGQGTRLTVV.

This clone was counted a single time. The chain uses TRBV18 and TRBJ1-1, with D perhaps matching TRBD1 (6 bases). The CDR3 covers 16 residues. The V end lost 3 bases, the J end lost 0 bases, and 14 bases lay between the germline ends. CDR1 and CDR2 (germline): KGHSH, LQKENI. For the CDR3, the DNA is TGTGCCAGCTCACCGGGACAACCCAGGGTGAACACTGAAGCTTTCTTT. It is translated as CASSPGQPRVNTEAFF.

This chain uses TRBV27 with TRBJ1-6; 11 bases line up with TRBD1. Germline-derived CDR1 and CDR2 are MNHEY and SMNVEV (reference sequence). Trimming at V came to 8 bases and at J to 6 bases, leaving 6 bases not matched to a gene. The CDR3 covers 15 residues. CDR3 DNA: TGTGCCAGCTGTGTGGGGACAGGGGGTAATTCACCCCTCCACTTT. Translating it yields CASCVGTGGNSPLHF.

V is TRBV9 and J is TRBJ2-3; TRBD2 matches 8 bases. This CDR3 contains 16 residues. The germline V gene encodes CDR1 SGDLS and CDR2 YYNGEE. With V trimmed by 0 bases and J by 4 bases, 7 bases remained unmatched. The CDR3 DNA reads TGTGCCAGCAGCGTAGTGACGGCGGGGGGAGCAGATACGCAGTATTTT. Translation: CASSVVTAGGADTQYF.

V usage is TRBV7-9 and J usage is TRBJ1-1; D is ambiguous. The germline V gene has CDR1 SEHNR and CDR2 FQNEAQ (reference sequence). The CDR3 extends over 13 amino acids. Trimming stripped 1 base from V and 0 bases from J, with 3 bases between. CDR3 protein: CASSLGMNTEAFF. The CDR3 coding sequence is TGTGCCAGCAGCTTAGGTATGAACACTGAAGCTTTCTTT.

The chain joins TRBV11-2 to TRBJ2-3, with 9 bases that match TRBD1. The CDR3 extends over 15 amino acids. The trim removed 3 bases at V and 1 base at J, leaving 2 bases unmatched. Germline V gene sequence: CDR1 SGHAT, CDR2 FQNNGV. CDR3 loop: CASSLGQGRTDTQYF. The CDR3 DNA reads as TGTGCCAGCAGCTTGGGACAGGGTCGCACAGATACGCAGTATTTT.

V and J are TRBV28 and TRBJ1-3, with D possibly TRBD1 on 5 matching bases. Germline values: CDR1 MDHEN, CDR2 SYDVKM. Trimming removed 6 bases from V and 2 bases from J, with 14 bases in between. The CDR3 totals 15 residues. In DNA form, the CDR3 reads TGTGCCAGCAGAGATCGTGGGACTGCTGGAAACACCATATATTTT. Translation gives CASRDRGTAGNTIYF. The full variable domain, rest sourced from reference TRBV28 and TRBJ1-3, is DVKVTQSSRYLVKRTGEKVFLECVQDMDHENMFWYRQDPGLGLRLIYFSYDVKMKEKGDIPEGYSVSREKKERFSLILESASTNQTSMYLCASRDRGTAGNTIYFGEGSWLTVV.

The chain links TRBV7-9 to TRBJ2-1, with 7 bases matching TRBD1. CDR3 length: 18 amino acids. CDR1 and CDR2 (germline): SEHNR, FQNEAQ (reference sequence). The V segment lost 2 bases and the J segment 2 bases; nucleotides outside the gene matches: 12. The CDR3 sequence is CASSLPVAGGVPYNEQFF. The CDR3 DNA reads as TGTGCCAGCAGCTTACCCGTAGCAGGGGGAGTTCCCTACAATGAGCAGTTCTTC.

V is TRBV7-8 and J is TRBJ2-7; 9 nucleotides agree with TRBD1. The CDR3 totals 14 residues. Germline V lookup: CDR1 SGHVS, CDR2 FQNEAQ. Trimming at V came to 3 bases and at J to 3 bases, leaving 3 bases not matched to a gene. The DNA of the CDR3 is TGTGCCAGCAGCTTCCGGGACAGGGACTACGAGCAGTACTTC. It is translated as CASSFRDRDYEQYF.

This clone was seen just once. This CDR3 is CASSAGQGYTGELFF. Here the CDR3 DNA reads TGTGCCAGCAGTGCGGGACAGGGATACACCGGGGAGCTGTTTTTT. V is TRBV2 and J is TRBJ2-2; 9 nucleotides line up with TRBD1. Germline trimming cut 4 bases from V and 3 bases from J; bases unmatched to any gene: 3. Germline loops: CDR1 SNHLY, CDR2 FYNNEI. This CDR3 spans 15 amino acids.

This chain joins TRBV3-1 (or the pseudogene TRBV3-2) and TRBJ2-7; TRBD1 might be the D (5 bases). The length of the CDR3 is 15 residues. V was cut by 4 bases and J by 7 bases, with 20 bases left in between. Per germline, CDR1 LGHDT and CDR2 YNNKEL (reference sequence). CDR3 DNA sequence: TGTGCCAGCAGCCCTGTAGGGTCAGGGTTCTGGGAGCAGTACTTC. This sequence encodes CASSPVGSGFWEQYF.

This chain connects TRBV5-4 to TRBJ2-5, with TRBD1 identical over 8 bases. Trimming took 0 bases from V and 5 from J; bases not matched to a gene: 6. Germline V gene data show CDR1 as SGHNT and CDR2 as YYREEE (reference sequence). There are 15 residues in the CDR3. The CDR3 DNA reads TGTGCCAGCAGCTTGGGCCAGGGGGCCGGGGAGACCCAGTACTTC. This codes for CASSLGQGAGETQYF.

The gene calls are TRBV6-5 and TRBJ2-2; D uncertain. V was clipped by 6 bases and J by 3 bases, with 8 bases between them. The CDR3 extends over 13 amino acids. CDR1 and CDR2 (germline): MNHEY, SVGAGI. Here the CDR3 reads CASRVRDTGELFF. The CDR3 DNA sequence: TGTGCCAGCAGGGTCCGGGACACCGGGGAGCTGTTTTTT.

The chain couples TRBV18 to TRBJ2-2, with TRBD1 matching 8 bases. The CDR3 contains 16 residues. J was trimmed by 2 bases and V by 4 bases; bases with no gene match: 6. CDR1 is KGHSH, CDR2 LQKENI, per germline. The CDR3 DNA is TGTGCCAGCTCACTCGTGCAGGGGGCTAACACCGGGGAGCTGTTTTTT. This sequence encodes CASSLVQGANTGELFF.